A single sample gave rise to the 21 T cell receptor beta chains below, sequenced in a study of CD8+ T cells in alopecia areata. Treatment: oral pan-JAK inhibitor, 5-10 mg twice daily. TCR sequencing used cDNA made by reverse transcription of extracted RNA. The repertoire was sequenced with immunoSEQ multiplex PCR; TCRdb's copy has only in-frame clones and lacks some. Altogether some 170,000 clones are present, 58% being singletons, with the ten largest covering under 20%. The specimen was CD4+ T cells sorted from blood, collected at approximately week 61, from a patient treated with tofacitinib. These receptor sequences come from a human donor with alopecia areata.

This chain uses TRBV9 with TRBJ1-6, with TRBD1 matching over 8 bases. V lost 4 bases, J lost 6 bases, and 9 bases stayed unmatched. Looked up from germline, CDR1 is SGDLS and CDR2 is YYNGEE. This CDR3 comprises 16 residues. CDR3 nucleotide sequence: TGTGCCAGCAGCACCCGGACAGGGTGGGGTAATTCACCCCTCCACTTT. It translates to CASSTRTGWGNSPLHF.

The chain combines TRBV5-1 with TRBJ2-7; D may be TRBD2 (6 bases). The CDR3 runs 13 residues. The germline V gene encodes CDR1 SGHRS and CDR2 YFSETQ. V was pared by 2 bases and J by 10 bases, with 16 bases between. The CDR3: CASSLSGLSDQYF. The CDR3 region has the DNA TGCGCCAGCAGCTTATCGGGACTGAGTGATCAGTACTTC.

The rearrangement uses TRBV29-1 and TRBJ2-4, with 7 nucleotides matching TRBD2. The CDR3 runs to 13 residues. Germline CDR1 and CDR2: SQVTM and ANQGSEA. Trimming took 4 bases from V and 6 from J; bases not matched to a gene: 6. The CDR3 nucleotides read TGCAGCGTTGTGGGCGGGGGAGGAAACATTCAGTACTTC. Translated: CSVVGGGGNIQYF.

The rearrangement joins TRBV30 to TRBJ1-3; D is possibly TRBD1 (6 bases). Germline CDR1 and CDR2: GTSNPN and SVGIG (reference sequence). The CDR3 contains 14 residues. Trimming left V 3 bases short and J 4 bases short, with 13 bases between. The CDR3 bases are TGTGCCTGGAGCCGGGGGGGCTCGGGAAACACCATATATTTT. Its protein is CAWSRGGSGNTIYF.

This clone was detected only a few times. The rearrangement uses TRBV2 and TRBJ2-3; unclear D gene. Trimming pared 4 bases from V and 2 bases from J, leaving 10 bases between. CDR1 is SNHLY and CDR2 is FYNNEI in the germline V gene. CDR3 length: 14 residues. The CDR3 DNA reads TGTGCCAGCAGTGTGATGGGGATCACAGATACGCAGTATTTT. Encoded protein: CASSVMGITDTQYF.

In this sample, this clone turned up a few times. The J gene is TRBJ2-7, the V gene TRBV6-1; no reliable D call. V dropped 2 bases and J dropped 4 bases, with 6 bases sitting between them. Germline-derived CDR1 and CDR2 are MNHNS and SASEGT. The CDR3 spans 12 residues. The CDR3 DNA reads TGTGCCAGCAGTGAACAAGGGTACGAGCAGTACTTC. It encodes CASSEQGYEQYF.

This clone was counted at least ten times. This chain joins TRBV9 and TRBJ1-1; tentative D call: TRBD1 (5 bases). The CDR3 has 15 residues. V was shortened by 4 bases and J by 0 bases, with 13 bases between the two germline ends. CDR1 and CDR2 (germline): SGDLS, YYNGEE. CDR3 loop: CASSNGQGLNTEAFF. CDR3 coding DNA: TGTGCCAGCAGCAACGGGCAGGGATTGAACACTGAAGCTTTCTTT.

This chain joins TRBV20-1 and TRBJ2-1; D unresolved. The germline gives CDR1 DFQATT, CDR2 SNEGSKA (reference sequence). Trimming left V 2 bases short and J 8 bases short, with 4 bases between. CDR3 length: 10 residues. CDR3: CSARLDEQFF. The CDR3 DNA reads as TGCAGTGCTAGATTGGATGAGCAGTTCTTC.

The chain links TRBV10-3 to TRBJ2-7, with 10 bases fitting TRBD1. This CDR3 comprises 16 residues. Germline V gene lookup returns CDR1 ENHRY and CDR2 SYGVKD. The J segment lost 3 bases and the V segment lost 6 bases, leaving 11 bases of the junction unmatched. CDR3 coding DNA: TGTGCCATCAGCCGAAGCGGGACAGGGGTAAACTACGAGCAGTACTTC. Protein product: CAISRSGTGVNYEQYF.

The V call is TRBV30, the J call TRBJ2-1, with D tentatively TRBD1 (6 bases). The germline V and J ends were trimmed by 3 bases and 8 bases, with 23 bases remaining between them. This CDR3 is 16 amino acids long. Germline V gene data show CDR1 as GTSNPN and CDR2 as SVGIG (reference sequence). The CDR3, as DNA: TGTGCCTGGAGAACTCTAGGGCAGGGGATGGTTGATGAGCAGTTCTTC. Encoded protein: CAWRTLGQGMVDEQFF.

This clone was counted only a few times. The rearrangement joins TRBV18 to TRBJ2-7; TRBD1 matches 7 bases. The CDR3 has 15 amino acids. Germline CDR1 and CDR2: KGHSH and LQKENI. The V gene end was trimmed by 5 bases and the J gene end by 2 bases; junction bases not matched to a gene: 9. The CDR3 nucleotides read TGTGCCAGCTCAACTTATGAGGGACAGACCTACGAGCAGTACTTC. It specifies CASSTYEGQTYEQYF.

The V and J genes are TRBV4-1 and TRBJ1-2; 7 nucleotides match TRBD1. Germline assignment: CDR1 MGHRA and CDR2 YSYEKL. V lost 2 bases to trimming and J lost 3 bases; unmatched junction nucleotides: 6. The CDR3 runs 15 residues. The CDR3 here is CASSQRQGGHYGYTF. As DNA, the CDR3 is TGCGCCAGCAGCCAACGACAGGGAGGGCACTATGGCTACACCTTC.

In DNA, the CDR3 is TGTGCCAGCAGCTTGTATGCCCAGCCCCAGCATTTT. It is translated as CASSLYAQPQHF. The gene calls are TRBV5-6 and TRBJ1-5, with D uncertain. The germline V and J ends were trimmed by 1 base and 7 bases, with 6 bases remaining between them. Looked up from germline, CDR1 is SGHDT and CDR2 is YYEEEE. The CDR3 extends over 12 amino acids.

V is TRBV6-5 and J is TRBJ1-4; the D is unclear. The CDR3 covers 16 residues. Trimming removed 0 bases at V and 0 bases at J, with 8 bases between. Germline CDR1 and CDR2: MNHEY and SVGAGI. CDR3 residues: CASSYSNRPTNEKLFF. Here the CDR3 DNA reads TGTGCCAGCAGTTACTCGAACCGCCCAACTAATGAAAAACTGTTTTTT.

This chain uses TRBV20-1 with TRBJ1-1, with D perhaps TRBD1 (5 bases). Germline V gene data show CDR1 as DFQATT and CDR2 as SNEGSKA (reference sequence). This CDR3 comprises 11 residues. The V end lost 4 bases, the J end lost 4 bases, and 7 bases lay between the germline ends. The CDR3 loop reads CSAKTVTEAFF. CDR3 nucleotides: TGCAGTGCTAAGACAGTCACTGAAGCTTTCTTT.

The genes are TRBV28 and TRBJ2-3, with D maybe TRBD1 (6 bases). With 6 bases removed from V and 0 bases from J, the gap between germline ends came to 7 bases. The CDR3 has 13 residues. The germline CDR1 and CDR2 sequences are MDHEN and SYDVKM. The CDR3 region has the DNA TGTGCCAGCAGGGACAGCAGCACAGATACGCAGTATTTT. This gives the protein CASRDSSTDTQYF. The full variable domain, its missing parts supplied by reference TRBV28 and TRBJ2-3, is DVKVTQSSRYLVKRTGEKVFLECVQDMDHENMFWYRQDPGLGLRLIYFSYDVKMKEKGDIPEGYSVSREKKERFSLILESASTNQTSMYLCASRDSSTDTQYFGPGTRLTVL.

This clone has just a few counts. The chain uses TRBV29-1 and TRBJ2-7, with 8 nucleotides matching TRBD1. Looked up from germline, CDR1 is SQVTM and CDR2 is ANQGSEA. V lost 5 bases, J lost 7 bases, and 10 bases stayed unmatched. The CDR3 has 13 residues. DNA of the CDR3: TGCAGCGTTCGGACCCACAGGGGGTGGGAGCAGTACTTC. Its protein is CSVRTHRGWEQYF.

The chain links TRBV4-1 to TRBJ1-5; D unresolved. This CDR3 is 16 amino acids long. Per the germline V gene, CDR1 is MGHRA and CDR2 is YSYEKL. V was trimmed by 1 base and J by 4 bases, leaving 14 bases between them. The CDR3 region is CASSQVERAWNQPQHF. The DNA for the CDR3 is TGCGCCAGCAGCCAAGTGGAAAGGGCCTGGAATCAGCCCCAGCATTTT.

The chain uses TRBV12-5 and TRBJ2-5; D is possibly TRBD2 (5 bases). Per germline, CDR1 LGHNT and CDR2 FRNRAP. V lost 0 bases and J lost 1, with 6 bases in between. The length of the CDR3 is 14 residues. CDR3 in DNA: TGTGCTAGTGGTTTGGTCGGGATCCAAGAGACCCAGTACTTC. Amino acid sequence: CASGLVGIQETQYF.

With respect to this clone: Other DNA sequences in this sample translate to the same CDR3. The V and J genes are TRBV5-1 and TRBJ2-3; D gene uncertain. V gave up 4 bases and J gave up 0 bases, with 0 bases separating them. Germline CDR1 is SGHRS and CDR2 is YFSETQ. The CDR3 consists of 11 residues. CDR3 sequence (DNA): TGCGCCAGCAGCAGCACAGATACGCAGTATTTT. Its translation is CASSSTDTQYF.

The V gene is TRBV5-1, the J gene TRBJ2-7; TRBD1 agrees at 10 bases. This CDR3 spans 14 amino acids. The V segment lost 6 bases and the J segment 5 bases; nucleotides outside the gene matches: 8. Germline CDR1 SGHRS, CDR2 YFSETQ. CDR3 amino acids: CASTGTGANNEQYF. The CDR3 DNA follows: TGCGCCAGCACCGGGACAGGGGCCAACAACGAGCAGTACTTC. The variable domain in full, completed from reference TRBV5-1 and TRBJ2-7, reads KAGVTQTPRYLIKTRGQQVTLSCSPISGHRSVSWYQQTPGQGLQFLFEYFSETQRNKGNFPGRFSGRQFSNSRSEMNVSTLELGDSALYLCASTGTGANNEQYFGPGTRLTVT.